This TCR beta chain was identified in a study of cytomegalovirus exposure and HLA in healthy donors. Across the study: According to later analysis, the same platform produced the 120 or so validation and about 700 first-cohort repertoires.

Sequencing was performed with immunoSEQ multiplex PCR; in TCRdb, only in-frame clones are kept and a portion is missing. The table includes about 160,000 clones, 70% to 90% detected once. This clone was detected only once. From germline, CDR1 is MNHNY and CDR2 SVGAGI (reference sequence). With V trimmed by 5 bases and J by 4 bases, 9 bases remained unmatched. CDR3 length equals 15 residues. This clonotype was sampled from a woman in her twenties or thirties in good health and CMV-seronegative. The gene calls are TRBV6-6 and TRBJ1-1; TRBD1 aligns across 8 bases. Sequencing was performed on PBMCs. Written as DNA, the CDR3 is TGTGCCAGCAGTCGACGGACAGGGTCGGCCACTGAAGCTTTCTTT. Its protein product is CASSRRTGSATEAFF.